This record covers a single T cell receptor (beta chain). The antigen remains undetermined. Per-sample yields of isolated PBMCs were at least 7 million. The extraction recovered at least 5.5 micrograms of total RNA per sample. It was with a sample-barcoded 5' primer and a J-beta primer mix that a second PCR of roughly 7 to 12 cycles was run. TCRdb independently ran MiXCR on the 5' RACE reads; one entry per CDR3 protein. The sample lists 700,000 or so distinct CDR3 sequences, 22% occurring once. The data are from a study of blood T cells in healthy people across ages. The CDR3 totals 13 residues. The germline V gene has CDR1 SGHRS and CDR2 YFSETQ. Study results and caveats: Strong correlation linked observed beta diversity and percent naive T cells. Any changes in expanded clonotypes were possibly confounded, as donor CMV status remained unknown.

The TCR sequence derives from a man between 65 and 85 years old in good health. The sample comprised blood. The rearrangement uses TRBV5-1 and TRBJ2-5, with no clear D. The J call may be in error: the DNA end matches TRBJ2-1 better. For the CDR3, the DNA is TGCGCCAGCAGCTTTTTTGACGGCGGTGAGCAGTTCTTC. It translates to CASSFFDGGEQFF.